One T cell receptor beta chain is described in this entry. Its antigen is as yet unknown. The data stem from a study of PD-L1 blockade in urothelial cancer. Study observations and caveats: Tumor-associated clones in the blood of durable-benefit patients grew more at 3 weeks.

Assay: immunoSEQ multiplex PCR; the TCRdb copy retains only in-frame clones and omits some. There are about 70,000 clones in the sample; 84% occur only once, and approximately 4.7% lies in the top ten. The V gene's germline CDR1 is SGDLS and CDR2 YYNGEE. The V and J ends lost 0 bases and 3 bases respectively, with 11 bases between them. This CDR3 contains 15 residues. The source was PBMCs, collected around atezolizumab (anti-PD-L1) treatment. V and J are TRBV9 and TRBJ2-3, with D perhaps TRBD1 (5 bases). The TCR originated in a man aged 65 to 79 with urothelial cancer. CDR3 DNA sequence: TGTGCCAGCAGCGTAGCTCCGACAGAAACAGATACGCAGTATTTT. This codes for CASSVAPTETDTQYF.